Listed below are T cell receptor beta chains from one sample, sequenced in a study of T cell changes during pregnancy in multiple sclerosis. Using immunoSEQ multiplex PCR, the repertoire was profiled, and TCRdb retains in-frame clones only, with some absent. The sample shows tens of thousands of clones, around nine tenths of them seen only once. The source was peripheral blood, collected in the third trimester of pregnancy. These receptors were collected from a female donor with multiple sclerosis, enrolled in a pregnancy study. CDR3s include the opening cysteine and the closing phenylalanine or tryptophan. D genes are given only for firm matches. Clone size, where shown, is once, few, many, or a class for clones that have expanded.

size | J | V | D | CDR3 | DNA
- | TRBJ1-2 | TRBV15 | TRBD1 | CATSPGQGYGYTF | TGTGCCACCAGCCCCGGACAGGGCTATGGCTACACCTTC
many | TRBJ2-2 | TRBV6-4 | TRBD2 | CASKLAGDTGELFF | TGTGCCAGCAAACTAGCGGGAGACACCGGGGAGCTGTTTTTT
- | TRBJ2-2 | TRBV10-1 | - | CASSGQTGELFF | TGCGCCAGCAGCGGACAAACCGGGGAGCTGTTTTTT
once | TRBJ2-2 | TRBV5-1 | TRBD1 | CASSFGQGGTGELFF | TGCGCCAGCAGCTTCGGACAGGGTGGGACCGGGGAGCTGTTTTTT
once | TRBJ1-1 | TRBV25-1 | - | CASSGPDSILNTEAFF | TGTGCCAGCAGTGGCCCTGACAGTATCCTGAACACTGAAGCTTTCTTT
- | TRBJ1-3 | TRBV5-1 | TRBD1 | CASSSPGGTPSSGNTIYF | TGCGCCAGCAGCTCGCCAGGGGGTACACCGAGCTCTGGAAACACCATATATTTT
- | TRBJ2-1 | TRBV28 | TRBD2 | CASSSPLGLAGVGEQFF | TGTGCCAGCAGTTCCCCTCTGGGACTAGCGGGAGTAGGAGAGCAGTTCTTC
few | TRBJ2-7 | TRBV18 | TRBD1 | CASSLQGAGEQYF | TGTGCCAGCTCACTACAGGGGGCTGGGGAGCAGTACTTC
- | TRBJ1-1 | TRBV5-5 | - | CASSLEGPPNTEAFF | TGTGCCAGCAGCTTGGAGGGGCCGCCTAACACTGAAGCTTTCTTT
- | TRBJ2-1 | TRBV5-1 | TRBD2 | CASSLAGGLAEPYNEQFF | TGCGCCAGCAGCTTGGCCGGGGGACTAGCGGAGCCCTACAATGAGCAGTTCTTC
- | TRBJ1-2 | TRBV19 | TRBD1 | CASSSRQGANYGYTF | TGTGCCAGTAGTTCTAGACAGGGGGCGAACTATGGCTACACCTTC
- | TRBJ2-3 | TRBV5-1 | TRBD1 | CASSLGGTGASTDTQYF | TGCGCCAGCAGCTTGGGCGGGACAGGGGCTAGCACAGATACGCAGTATTTT
- | TRBJ2-2 | TRBV7-2 | - | CASSFDKYTGELFF | TGTGCCAGCAGCTTTGACAAATACACCGGGGAGCTGTTTTTT
- | TRBJ2-7 | TRBV9 | TRBD1 | CASSGRTGNEQYF | TGTGCCAGCAGCGGCCGGACAGGGAACGAGCAGTACTTC
- | TRBJ2-7 | TRBV7-2 | TRBD1 | CASSLAGTGTYEQYF | TGTGCCAGCAGCTTAGCCGGGACAGGGACCTACGAGCAGTACTTC
- | TRBJ1-1 | TRBV30 | TRBD1 | CAIKFGTGGENTEAFF | TGTGCCATCAAATTTGGGACAGGGGGCGAGAACACTGAAGCTTTCTTT
- | TRBJ2-7 | TRBV12-2 | - | CASRQRSSGRAGEQYF | TGTGCAAGTCGTCAGAGGAGTAGCGGGAGGGCCGGCGAGCAGTACTTC
- | TRBJ2-7 | TRBV6-1 | - | CASSERVALSSYEQYF | TGTGCCAGCAGTGAACGGGTAGCCCTCAGCTCCTACGAGCAGTACTTC
- | TRBJ2-5 | TRBV7-9 | TRBD1 | CATGRQGKGETQYF | TGTGCCACCGGAAGACAGGGGAAAGGAGAGACCCAGTACTTC
- | TRBJ2-1 | TRBV21-1 | - | CASSKVDNNEQFF | TGTGCCAGCAGCAAAGTGGACAACAATGAGCAGTTCTTC
- | TRBJ1-2 | TRBV5-6 | TRBD1 | CASSLVGQGTGYTF | TGTGCCAGCAGCTTGGTAGGACAGGGGACTGGCTACACCTTC
- | TRBJ2-3 | TRBV5-4 | TRBD2 | CASIQRDTDTQYF | TGTGCCAGCATTCAGCGGGATACAGATACGCAGTATTTT
- | TRBJ1-2 | TRBV30 | - | CAWIRTLRGYTF | TGTGCCTGGATTAGGACTTTGAGGGGCTACACCTTC
- | TRBJ2-3 | TRBV5-5 | - | CASSFSRGFGTDTQYF | TGTGCCAGCAGCTTTAGTAGGGGGTTCGGCACAGATACGCAGTATTTT
- | TRBJ2-7 | TRBV6-5 | TRBD2 | CASSYPGLVNEQYF | TGTGCCAGCAGTTACCCCGGACTAGTTAACGAGCAGTACTTC
- | TRBJ1-1 | TRBV28 | - | CASSFADTEAFF | TGTGCCAGCAGTTTTGCAGACACTGAAGCTTTCTTT
- | TRBJ2-3 | TRBV6-1 | TRBD2 | CASSGSGGDTQYF | TGTGCCAGCAGTGGGTCGGGAGGGGATACGCAGTATTTT
- | TRBJ2-2 | TRBV11-2 | - | CASSLGTWERDSNTGELFF | TGTGCCAGCAGCTTAGGGACTTGGGAACGAGATTCGAACACCGGGGAGCTGTTTTTT
- | TRBJ1-1 | TRBV7-9 | - | CASGRGKKNTEAFF | TGTGCCAGCGGCAGGGGTAAGAAGAACACTGAAGCTTTCTTT
- | TRBJ1-2 | TRBV28 | TRBD1 | CASSLGTVRGYGYTF | TGTGCCAGCAGTTTGGGGACAGTCCGAGGGTATGGCTACACCTTC
- | TRBJ2-2 | TRBV19 | - | CASSILGGNTGELFF | TGTGCCAGTAGTATATTGGGGGGTAACACCGGGGAGCTGTTTTTT
- | TRBJ1-1 | TRBV11-2 | TRBD1 | CASSTGVNTEAFF | TGTGCCAGCAGTACAGGGGTGAACACTGAAGCTTTCTTT
- | TRBJ2-3 | TRBV28 | TRBD2 | CASSFTTSGRLDTQYF | TGTGCCAGCAGTTTCACAACTAGCGGGAGGTTAGATACGCAGTATTTT
- | TRBJ2-7 | TRBV7-2 | TRBD2 | CASSSLITGGTYF | TGTGCCAGCAGCTCCCTCATCACGGGGGGGACGTACTTC
- | TRBJ2-1 | TRBV9 | TRBD2 | CASSSFGLAGVPGDYNEQFF | TGTGCCAGCAGCTCCTTCGGACTAGCGGGAGTACCAGGGGACTACAATGAGCAGTTCTTC
- | TRBJ1-1 | TRBV7-9 | - | CASSELNTEAFF | TGTGCCAGCAGCGAGCTGAACACTGAAGCTTTCTTT
- | TRBJ1-4 | TRBV18 | - | CASSPPGRRTNEKLFF | TGTGCCAGCTCACCACCAGGGAGGCGAACTAATGAAAAACTGTTTTTT
- | TRBJ2-1 | TRBV9 | - | CASSVATQGVNEQFF | TGTGCCAGCAGCGTAGCTACTCAGGGCGTTAATGAGCAGTTCTTC
- | TRBJ2-7 | TRBV2 | TRBD2 | CASTVGLAGLYEQYF | TGTGCCAGCACCGTAGGACTAGCGGGCCTCTACGAGCAGTACTTC
- | TRBJ1-2 | TRBV28 | - | CASSLAVTYGYTF | TGTGCCAGCAGTTTAGCGGTGACCTATGGCTACACCTTC
- | TRBJ2-7 | TRBV5-1 | TRBD2 | CASSLSGSPNEQYF | TGCGCCAGCAGCTTGAGCGGGAGTCCCAACGAGCAGTACTTC
- | TRBJ2-7 | TRBV30 | - | CAWSVRLAYEQYF | TGTGCCTGGAGTGTCCGACTAGCCTACGAGCAGTACTTC
once | TRBJ2-5 | TRBV29-1 | TRBD2 | CSVEWTSNGETQYF | TGCAGCGTTGAATGGACTAGCAACGGTGAGACCCAGTACTTC
- | TRBJ1-5 | TRBV10-3 | TRBD1 | CAISRQGQDQPQHF | TGTGCCATCAGCCGACAGGGTCAGGATCAGCCCCAGCATTTT
- | TRBJ2-1 | TRBV28 | TRBD2 | CASSFGTILHNEQFF | TGTGCCAGCAGTTTCGGGACTATTTTACACAATGAGCAGTTCTTC
once | TRBJ1-5 | TRBV19 | - | CASSTGGDYQPQHF | TGTGCCAGTAGTACTGGGGGGGATTATCAGCCCCAGCATTTT
few | TRBJ1-1 | TRBV30 | TRBD1 | CAWSEEQGLTEAFF | TGTGCCTGGAGTGAGGAACAGGGGCTCACTGAAGCTTTCTTT
- | TRBJ2-3 | TRBV6-5 | TRBD2 | CASSRWEGHDTQYF | TGTGCCAGCAGTAGGTGGGAGGGCCATGATACGCAGTATTTT
once | TRBJ1-5 | TRBV28 | TRBD1 | CASSLRQGLSNQPQHF | TGTGCCAGCAGTTTAAGACAGGGATTGAGCAATCAGCCCCAGCATTTT
- | TRBJ1-1 | TRBV9 | - | CASSLTPGHKDTEAFF | TGTGCCAGCAGCCTCACCCCGGGACATAAGGACACTGAAGCTTTCTTT
- | TRBJ1-5 | TRBV19 | - | CASSMGQANQPQHF | TGTGCCAGTAGTATGGGACAAGCAAATCAGCCCCAGCATTTT
- | TRBJ2-7 | TRBV7-9 | TRBD2 | CASSEAGGSYEQYF | TGTGCCAGCAGCGAAGCGGGAGGGTCCTACGAGCAGTACTTC